These 17 T cell receptor beta chains originate from one sample sequenced in a study of cytomegalovirus exposure and HLA in healthy donors. The PCR employed 60 Vbeta primers together with 13 Jbeta primers. Here immunoSEQ multiplex PCR was the method, and the copy in TCRdb shows in-frame clones only, minus some. The sample lists around 140,000 clones; approximately 67% were seen once. Sequenced sample: PBMCs. The receptors here all came from a woman aged 55-70 years in good health and CMV-seronegative.

This clone was recorded only once. The chain employs TRBV6-6 and TRBJ2-5; tentative D call: TRBD1 (6 bases). The CDR3 runs 16 residues. V lost 6 bases and J lost 2, with 19 bases in between. Per germline, CDR1 MNHNY and CDR2 SVGAGI (reference sequence). As DNA, the CDR3 is TGTGCCAGCAGGCCCAGAGGGGGTCACGTGCAAGAGACCCAGTACTTC. It yields the protein CASRPRGGHVQETQYF.

V gene TRBV4-2 combines with J gene TRBJ2-2; TRBD2 matches 7 bases. The V and J ends lost 1 base and 1 base, in that order; junction bases with no gene match: 0. Germline values: CDR1 LGHNA, CDR2 YNFKEQ. This CDR3 region has 15 residues. CDR3 DNA sequence: TGTGCCAGCAGCCAAGGGACTAGGAACACCGGGGAGCTGTTTTTT. This translates into CASSQGTRNTGELFF.

The V call is TRBV27, the J call TRBJ2-7; D perhaps matches TRBD1 (5 bases). The ends were cut back, 2 bases at V and 5 bases at J, with 16 bases in the middle. Germline CDR1 is MNHEY and CDR2 is SMNVEV (reference sequence). CDR3 length: 15 residues. CDR3: CASSLGSQGSNEQYF. In DNA form, the CDR3 reads TGTGCCAGCAGTTTAGGCTCTCAGGGCAGCAACGAGCAGTACTTC.

The rearrangement links TRBV25-1 to TRBJ2-7; no firm D call. The CDR3 is made up of 13 amino acids. Germline V gene sequence: CDR1 MGHDK, CDR2 SYGVNS. The germline V and J ends were trimmed by 3 bases and 2 bases, with 8 bases remaining between them. CDR3 residues: CASSDLTPYEQYF. DNA of the CDR3: TGTGCCAGCAGTGACTTGACTCCCTACGAGCAGTACTTC.

This clone occurred once. The V and J genes are TRBV28 and TRBJ2-1; a possible D gene is TRBD1 (5 bases). The length of the CDR3 is 14 residues. Germline CDR1 MDHEN, CDR2 SYDVKM. Trimming cost V 5 bases and J 3 bases, with 11 bases left between them. This chain's CDR3 is CASSRRGHYNEQFF. The CDR3, as DNA: TGTGCCAGCAGTCGTAGGGGTCACTACAATGAGCAGTTCTTC.

The chain recombines TRBV7-7 with TRBJ2-5; 12 positions match TRBD2. This CDR3 has 16 residues. The V gene's germline CDR1 is SSHAT and CDR2 FNYEAQ (reference sequence). V shed 1 base, J shed 4 bases, and the junction held 4 bases outside the gene matches. The CDR3 sequence is CASSLGLAGAGETQYF. In DNA form, the CDR3 reads TGTGCCAGCAGCTTAGGACTAGCGGGAGCGGGAGAGACCCAGTACTTC.

This chain uses TRBV5-1 with TRBJ1-1; D not certain. The CDR3 contains 13 residues. CDR1 is SGHRS, CDR2 YFSETQ, per germline. The V and J ends lost 1 base and 1 base respectively, with 5 bases between them. In DNA form, the CDR3 reads TGCGCCAGCAGCTTGACAGCGAACACTGAAGCTTTCTTT. Translated: CASSLTANTEAFF.

This clone was seen only once. The V and J genes are TRBV5-4 and TRBJ2-7; 11 bases are shared with TRBD1. The V segment lost 4 bases and the J segment 2 bases; nucleotides outside the gene matches: 8. The CDR3 is made up of 16 amino acids. Germline V gene data show CDR1 as SGHNT and CDR2 as YYREEE (reference sequence). CDR3 region: CASSGSVGQGAYEQYF. Here the CDR3 DNA reads TGTGCCAGCAGCGGCAGCGTGGGACAGGGGGCCTACGAGCAGTACTTC.

V gene TRBV7-2 combines with J gene TRBJ2-2, with 7 bases identical to TRBD2. With 3 bases clipped from V and 2 bases from J, the junction kept 3 bases outside the gene matches. Germline V gene data show CDR1 as SGHTA and CDR2 as FQGNSA. The CDR3 is made up of 15 amino acids. The CDR3 DNA reads as TGTGCCAGCAGCTTTGGGAGGGGCAACACCGGGGAGCTGTTTTTT. It encodes CASSFGRGNTGELFF. Filled out from reference TRBV7-2 and TRBJ2-2, the complete variable domain reads GAGVSQSPSNKVTEKGKDVELRCDPISGHTALYWYRQSLGQGLEFLIYFQGNSAPDKSGLPSDRFSAERTGGSVSTLTIQRTQQEDSAVYLCASSFGRGNTGELFFGEGSRLTVL.

The gene calls are TRBV19 and TRBJ1-5; 8 nucleotides align to TRBD1. CDR3 length equals 15 residues. Germline CDR1 LNHDA, CDR2 SQIVND (reference sequence). Unmatched junction bases numbered 8, after V lost 5 bases and J lost 5 bases. The CDR3 sequence is CASSLDRGVDQPQHF. The CDR3 DNA reads as TGTGCCAGTAGTCTCGACAGGGGAGTAGATCAGCCCCAGCATTTT.

The chain carries TRBV2 and TRBJ2-3; 10 bases are a match to TRBD1. After removal of 2 bases from V and 5 bases from J, the junction contained 7 bases not matched to a gene. CDR1 is SNHLY and CDR2 is FYNNEI in the germline V gene. CDR3 size: 16 residues. The CDR3 sequence is CASSEWRGQGRDTQYF. In DNA form, the CDR3 reads TGTGCCAGCAGTGAATGGAGGGGACAGGGGAGAGATACGCAGTATTTT.

The chain has TRBV28 and TRBJ1-2; D is unclear. V was clipped by 2 bases and J by 8 bases, with 12 bases between them. The CDR3 consists of 13 residues. Germline values: CDR1 MDHEN, CDR2 SYDVKM. CDR3 DNA: TGTGCCAGCAGTTTAACCCAGCCGGGAGGCTACACCTTC. Its translation is CASSLTQPGGYTF.

The gene calls are TRBV4-1 and TRBJ2-1; 7 bases are shared with TRBD2. Looked up from germline, CDR1 is MGHRA and CDR2 is YSYEKL. The V and J ends lost 0 bases and 7 bases, in that order; junction bases with no gene match: 9. The CDR3 spans 16 residues. The CDR3 here is CASSQEGGSVGNEQFF. In DNA form, the CDR3 reads TGCGCCAGCAGCCAAGAAGGCGGGAGCGTCGGGAATGAGCAGTTCTTC.

This clone is a singleton in its sample. This rearrangement joins TRBV19 to TRBJ2-7; TRBD1 matches at 9 bases. Trimming cost V 5 bases and J 1 base; bases outside gene matches: 9. CDR1 is LNHDA and CDR2 is SQIVND in the germline V gene (reference sequence). This CDR3 contains 16 residues. The CDR3 DNA reads TGTGCCAGTAGTCCCAGGACCGGGACAGGGTCCTACGAGCAGTACTTC. Protein sequence: CASSPRTGTGSYEQYF.

This chain links TRBV7-9 with TRBJ2-1, with 9 bases matching TRBD2. The CDR3 sequence is 15 residues long. Trimming took 5 bases from V and 4 from J; bases not matched to a gene: 6. The germline gives CDR1 SEHNR, CDR2 FQNEAQ (reference sequence). The CDR3 DNA is TGTGCCAGCAGCGCGACTAGCGGAGGGTACAATGAGCAGTTCTTC. This sequence encodes CASSATSGGYNEQFF.

This chain links TRBV7-8 with TRBJ2-2, with TRBD1 matching over 10 bases. Trimming cost V 5 bases and J 0 bases; bases outside gene matches: 6. The CDR3 covers 17 residues. Germline-derived CDR1 and CDR2 are SGHVS and FQNEAQ. The CDR3 sequence is CASSLDRGTTNTGELFF. CDR3 coding DNA: TGTGCCAGCAGCCTGGACAGGGGGACTACGAACACCGGGGAGCTGTTTTTT.

The rearrangement links TRBV4-3 to TRBJ2-3, with 10 positions matching TRBD2. The CDR3 is 14 amino acids. The junction had 0 bases not matched to a gene; V was cut back by 3 bases and J by 3 bases. From germline, CDR1 is LGHNA and CDR2 YSLEER. The CDR3, as DNA: TGCGCCAGCAGCCAGACTAGCGGGACAGATACGCAGTATTTT. Its translation is CASSQTSGTDTQYF.